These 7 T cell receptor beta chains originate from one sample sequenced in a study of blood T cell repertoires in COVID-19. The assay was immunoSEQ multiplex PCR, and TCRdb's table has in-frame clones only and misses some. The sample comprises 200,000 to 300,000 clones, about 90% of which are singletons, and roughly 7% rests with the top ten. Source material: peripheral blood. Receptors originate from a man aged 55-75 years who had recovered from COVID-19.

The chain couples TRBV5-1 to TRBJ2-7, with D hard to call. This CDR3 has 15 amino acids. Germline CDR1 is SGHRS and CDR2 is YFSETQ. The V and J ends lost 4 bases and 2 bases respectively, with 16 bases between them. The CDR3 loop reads CASSHGDTRAYEQYF. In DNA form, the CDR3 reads TGCGCCAGCAGCCACGGTGATACGCGCGCCTACGAGCAGTACTTC.

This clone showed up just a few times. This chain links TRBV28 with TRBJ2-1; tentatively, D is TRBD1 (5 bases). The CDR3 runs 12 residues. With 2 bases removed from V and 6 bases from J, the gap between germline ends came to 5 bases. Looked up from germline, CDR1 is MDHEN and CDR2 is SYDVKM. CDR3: CASSLRGNEQFF. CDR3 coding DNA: TGTGCCAGCAGTTTAAGGGGCAATGAGCAGTTCTTC.

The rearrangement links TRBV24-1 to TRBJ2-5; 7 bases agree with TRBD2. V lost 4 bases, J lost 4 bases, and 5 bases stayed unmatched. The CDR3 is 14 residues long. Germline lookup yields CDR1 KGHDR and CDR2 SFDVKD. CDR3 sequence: CATSDTSGGETQYF. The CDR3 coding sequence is TGTGCCACCAGTGACACCTCGGGGGGAGAGACCCAGTACTTC.

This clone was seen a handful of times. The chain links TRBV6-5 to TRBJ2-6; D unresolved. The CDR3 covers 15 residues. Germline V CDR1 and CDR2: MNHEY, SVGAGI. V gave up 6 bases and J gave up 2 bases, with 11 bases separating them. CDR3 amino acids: CASRRRGTGANVLTF. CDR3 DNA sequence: TGTGCCAGCAGAAGGCGAGGTACTGGGGCCAACGTCCTGACTTTC.

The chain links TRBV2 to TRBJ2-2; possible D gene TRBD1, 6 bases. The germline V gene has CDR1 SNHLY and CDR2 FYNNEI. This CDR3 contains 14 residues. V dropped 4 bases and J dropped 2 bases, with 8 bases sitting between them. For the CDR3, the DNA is TGTGCCAGCAGTGTGACAGGCAACACCGGGGAGCTGTTTTTT. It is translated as CASSVTGNTGELFF.

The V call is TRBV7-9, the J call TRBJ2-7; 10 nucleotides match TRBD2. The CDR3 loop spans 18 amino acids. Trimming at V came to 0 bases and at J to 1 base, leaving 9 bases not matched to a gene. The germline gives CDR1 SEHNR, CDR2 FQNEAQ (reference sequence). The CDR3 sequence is CASSLAWIKLAGSYEQYF. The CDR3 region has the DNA TGTGCCAGCAGCTTAGCCTGGATTAAACTAGCGGGGTCCTACGAGCAGTACTTC.

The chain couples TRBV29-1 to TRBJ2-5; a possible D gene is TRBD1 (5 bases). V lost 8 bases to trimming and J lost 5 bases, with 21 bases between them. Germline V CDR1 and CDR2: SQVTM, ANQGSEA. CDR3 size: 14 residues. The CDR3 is CSFTGLIKSETQYF. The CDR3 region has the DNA TGCAGCTTCACAGGTCTTATCAAGTCGGAGACCCAGTACTTC. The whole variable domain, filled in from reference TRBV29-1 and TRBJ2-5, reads SAVISQKPSRDICQRGTSLTIQCQVDSQVTMMFWYRQQPGQSLTLIATANQGSEATYESGFVIDKFPISRPNLTFSTLTVSNMSPEDSSIYLCSFTGLIKSETQYFGPGTRLLVL.